This T cell receptor beta chain was obtained from a study of T cells in localized non-small cell lung cancer. Measured with immunoSEQ multiplex PCR; TCRdb has only the in-frame clones, and not every one. The sample records 50,000 to 60,000 clones, roughly 80% being singletons. CDR1 is SGHVS and CDR2 is FQNEAQ in the germline V gene. The V end was cut by 3 bases, the J end by 2 bases, with 1 base between. The CDR3 covers 12 residues. Study conclusions and caveats: T cell clonality was highest in uninvolved adjacent lung, above tumor.

With respect to this clone: The antigen remains undetermined.

The receptor was isolated from a woman aged 35-75 years with stage II lung adenocarcinoma. The J gene is TRBJ2-2, the V gene TRBV7-8; D uncertain. The sequencing used PBMCs, collected before any cancer treatment. The CDR3 is CASSFNTGELFF. CDR3 coding DNA: TGTGCCAGCAGCTTTAACACCGGGGAGCTGTTTTTT.